The clone carrying this T cell receptor (beta chain) was counted many times. Unmatched junction bases numbered 3, after V lost 1 base and J lost 7 bases. Germline CDR1 LGHNA, CDR2 YSLEER. The length of the CDR3 is 14 residues. This specimen belongs to a study of glioma-infiltrating T cells. Using RNA template, CDR3s of TCR alpha and beta were amplified with iRepertoire arm-PCR. Tissue mRNA or PBMC total RNA, roughly 100-400 ng, went into one-step reverse transcription and amplification. A single record per CDR3 protein comes from TCRdb applying MiXCR to the multiplex PCR reads. In the table there are some 120,000 distinct CDR3 sequences, roughly 24% of which are singletons.

The specimen sequenced was glioma tissue, nonneoplastic brain tissue, or PBMCs (not recorded which). The TCR sequence derives from a human donor with low-grade glioma or glioblastoma, undergoing nonglioma brain surgery, or in good health (not recorded which). The rearrangement uses TRBV4-3 and TRBJ1-1; 10 positions agree with TRBD1. The CDR3 loop reads CASSQGQGAGEAFF. The CDR3 DNA reads TGCGCCAGCAGCCAAGGACAGGGGGCAGGTGAAGCTTTCTTT.